These 21 T cell receptor beta chains were sequenced from one sample in a study of T cell responses to AZD1222 COVID-19 vaccine. Libraries were prepared by immunoSEQ multiplex PCR; TCRdb keeps only in-frame clonotypes and omits some of them. In the table there are some 84,000 clones, 70% to 90% of which are singletons. The input for sequencing was peripheral blood, taken 28 days after the second AZD1222 dose. All receptors come from an adult who received the AZD1222 COVID-19 vaccine.

This clone was counted a single time. The chain has TRBV6-2 or TRBV6-3 and TRBJ2-7; 8 bases line up with TRBD2. The J segment lost 3 bases and the V segment lost 2 bases, leaving 18 bases of the junction unmatched. The length of the CDR3 is 19 residues. Per the germline V gene, CDR1 is MNHEY and CDR2 is SVGEGT. The CDR3 loop reads CASSYRNPPSAGALYEQYF. The CDR3 DNA follows: TGTGCCAGCAGTTACCGAAACCCCCCCTCAGCGGGGGCCCTCTACGAGCAGTACTTC.

V is TRBV4-2 and J is TRBJ1-1; possible D gene TRBD1, 5 bases. CDR3 length: 15 amino acids. V lost 3 bases, J lost 5 bases, and 16 bases lay in between. From germline, CDR1 is LGHNA and CDR2 YNFKEQ. The CDR3 bases are TGTGCCAGCAGCCACCCAGGGATTACGAGGACTGAAGCTTTCTTT. This translates into CASSHPGITRTEAFF.

The chain has TRBV15 and TRBJ1-1, with a possible D match to TRBD1 (6 bases). This CDR3 contains 13 residues. The V gene's germline CDR1 is LNHNV and CDR2 YYDKDF (reference sequence). Trimming stripped 6 bases from V and 1 base from J, with 9 bases between. The DNA for the CDR3 is TGTGCCACCAGAGGACAGCCGAACACTGAAGCTTTCTTT. Amino acid sequence: CATRGQPNTEAFF.

This chain uses TRBV19 with TRBJ2-2; 10 positions match TRBD2. This CDR3 is 15 amino acids long. Trimming at V came to 5 bases and at J to 4 bases, leaving 4 bases not matched to a gene. The germline V gene encodes CDR1 LNHDA and CDR2 SQIVND (reference sequence). The CDR3 loop is CASSALAGVTGELFF. As DNA, the CDR3 is TGTGCCAGTAGTGCCCTAGCGGGGGTCACCGGGGAGCTGTTTTTT.

This clone showed up just once. The chain is built from TRBV27 and TRBJ1-4; TRBD1 matches at 8 bases. V lost 3 bases, J lost 6 bases, and 3 bases stayed unmatched. Germline CDR1 is MNHEY and CDR2 is SMNVEV (reference sequence). The CDR3 loop spans 14 amino acids. The CDR3 loop is CASSFLTGDEKLFF. In DNA, the CDR3 is TGTGCCAGCAGTTTTTTGACAGGGGATGAAAAACTGTTTTTT.

The rearrangement joins TRBV7-9 to TRBJ1-2; D remains ambiguous. CDR3 length: 12 residues. V lost 7 bases and J 8 bases, leaving 14 bases between the germline ends. Per the germline V gene, CDR1 is SEHNR and CDR2 is FQNEAQ (reference sequence). The DNA for the CDR3 is TGTGCCAGCACCGCGTGGGGTAGGGGCTACACCTTC. Translating gives CASTAWGRGYTF.

This chain joins TRBV6-5 and TRBJ2-5, with TRBD2 as a possible D gene (5 bases). The V end lost 3 bases, the J end lost 2 bases, and 10 bases lay between the germline ends. This CDR3 is built from 14 residues. The germline V gene has CDR1 MNHEY and CDR2 SVGAGI. CDR3 in DNA: TGTGCCAGCAGTTATAGCGCGTATCAAGAGACCCAGTACTTC. It specifies CASSYSAYQETQYF.

This chain links TRBV7-2 with TRBJ2-7; no definite D call. Trimming left V 1 base short and J 6 bases short, with 10 bases between. Germline CDR1 and CDR2: SGHTA and FQGNSA. The CDR3 loop spans 13 amino acids. The CDR3 protein is CASSLVPSSEQYF. In DNA form, the CDR3 reads TGTGCCAGCAGCTTAGTCCCTTCAAGCGAGCAGTACTTC.

The chain joins TRBV7-2 to TRBJ2-5; a weak D match, TRBD2 (5 bases). CDR1 and CDR2 (germline): SGHTA, FQGNSA. The V end lost 3 bases, the J end lost 4 bases, and 9 bases lay between the germline ends. The CDR3 extends over 13 amino acids. In nucleotides, the CDR3 is TGTGCCAGCAGCTTCGGGGTGGGAGAGACCCAGTACTTC. It translates to CASSFGVGETQYF.

The V and J genes are TRBV7-5 and TRBJ2-3; the table's D call of TRBD2 was not tested on the DNA. TRBV7-5 represents a pseudogene. The CDR3 has 13 amino acids. CDR3 DNA sequence: TGTGCCAGAGAGCGGGGGGGTCTGGATACGCAGTATTTT. This codes for CARERGGLDTQYF.

The chain has TRBV10-3 and TRBJ1-1; 7 bases line up with TRBD1. J was trimmed by 1 base and V by 10 bases; bases with no gene match: 3. CDR1 and CDR2 (germline): ENHRY, SYGVKD. The CDR3 is made up of 12 amino acids. Here the CDR3 reads CATWTGNTEAFF. CDR3 nucleotide sequence: TGTGCCACCTGGACAGGGAACACTGAAGCTTTCTTT.

Concerning this clone: The sample has other DNA sequences that encode this CDR3 too. CDR3 protein: CASTGGQGARGYTF. In nucleotides, the CDR3 is TGTGCCAGCACGGGCGGGCAGGGGGCGCGTGGCTACACCTTC. This chain joins TRBV28 and TRBJ1-2; 8 bases line up with TRBD1. After removal of 7 bases from V and 7 bases from J, the junction contained 11 bases not matched to a gene. CDR3 length: 14 residues. Germline CDR1 and CDR2: MDHEN and SYDVKM.

The gene calls are TRBV4-1 and TRBJ2-1, with D perhaps matching TRBD1 (5 bases). The CDR3 sequence is 17 residues long. From germline, CDR1 is MGHRA and CDR2 YSYEKL. Deletions cut 0 bases from V and 5 bases from J, with 17 bases between. CDR3 sequence (DNA): TGCGCCAGCAGCCAAGATCTCTTCATAGGACATCACAATGAGCAGTTCTTC. Translating gives CASSQDLFIGHHNEQFF.

This chain connects TRBV28 to TRBJ1-5; TRBD1 matches at 10 bases. Germline V gene lookup returns CDR1 MDHEN and CDR2 SYDVKM. The V segment lost 8 bases and the J segment 8 bases; nucleotides outside the gene matches: 12. The CDR3 is 15 amino acids. The CDR3 DNA follows: TGTGCCAGCCTGTCGGGGACAGGGGCCGGAGAGCCCCAGCATTTT. Translating it yields CASLSGTGAGEPQHF.

This chain uses TRBV3-1 (or the pseudogene TRBV3-2) with TRBJ1-2; 7 bases align to TRBD1. Germline CDR1 reads LGHDT; CDR2 reads YNNKEL (reference sequence). V shed 4 bases and J 2 bases; nucleotides not matched to a gene: 7. The CDR3 is made up of 15 amino acids. The CDR3 bases are TGTGCCAGCAGCCGATTTGGGACAGTCAACTATGGCTACACCTTC. It specifies CASSRFGTVNYGYTF.

Turning to this clone: The same CDR3 is also encoded by other DNA sequences in this sample. The V and J genes are TRBV9 and TRBJ1-3; unclear D gene. This CDR3 has 14 amino acids. Germline V gene lookup returns CDR1 SGDLS and CDR2 YYNGEE. V dropped 0 bases and J dropped 2 bases, with 6 bases sitting between them. CDR3 amino acids: CASSVGGPGNTIYF. The CDR3 DNA follows: TGTGCCAGCAGCGTAGGCGGCCCTGGAAACACCATATATTTT.

In this sample, this clone turned up once. One end of the junction is discordant with germline, which a read error may explain. J is TRBJ2-7 and V is TRBV11-1; 7 bases line up with TRBD1. Germline V gene lookup returns CDR1 SGHAT and CDR2 FQDESV (reference sequence). This CDR3 comprises 14 residues. CDR3 amino acids: CVSSLGTASYEQYF. Written as DNA, the CDR3 is TGTGTCAGCAGCTTAGGGACAGCCTCCTACGAGCAGTACTTC.

The rearrangement joins TRBV19 to TRBJ1-2; D uncertain. Germline V gene sequence: CDR1 LNHDA, CDR2 SQIVND (reference sequence). This CDR3 is built from 15 residues. Between the trimmed V and J ends, which lost 5 bases and 0 bases, there was a span of 13 bases. The CDR3 loop reads CASSSSGQANYGYTF. The CDR3 coding sequence is TGTGCCAGTAGTTCCTCGGGCCAAGCTAACTATGGCTACACCTTC. The variable domain in full, with the rest retrieved from reference TRBV19 and TRBJ1-2, is DGGITQSPKYLFRKEGQNVTLSCEQNLNHDAMYWYRQDPGQGLRLIYYSQIVNDFQKGDIAEGYSVSREKKESFPLTVTSAQKNPTAFYLCASSSSGQANYGYTFGSGTRLTVV.

V usage is TRBV30 and J usage is TRBJ2-1; 9 bases are shared with TRBD2. This CDR3 has 16 residues. V was clipped by 4 bases and J by 0 bases; unmatched bases: 7. Looked up from germline, CDR1 is GTSNPN and CDR2 is SVGIG (reference sequence). The CDR3: CAWTGLSGGSYNEQFF. CDR3 nucleotide sequence: TGTGCCTGGACCGGCCTTAGCGGGGGCTCCTACAATGAGCAGTTCTTC.

The chain recombines TRBV5-5 with TRBJ1-1, with no clear D. The CDR3 runs 12 residues. Germline CDR1 reads SGHKS; CDR2 reads YYEKEE (reference sequence). V was trimmed by 4 bases and J by 4 bases, leaving 8 bases between them. The CDR3 DNA is TGTGCCAGCAGCGTAATGGGCACTGAAGCTTTCTTT. Protein product: CASSVMGTEAFF.

The V call is TRBV11-1, the J call TRBJ1-2; 7 positions agree with TRBD1. Germline CDR1 and CDR2: SGHAT and FQDESV (reference sequence). Trimming at V came to 1 base and at J to 6 bases, leaving 8 bases not matched to a gene. The CDR3 runs 15 residues. In nucleotides, the CDR3 is TGTGCCAGCAGCTTAGGAAAGGGGGCGAAGGATGGCTACACCTTC. Translating gives CASSLGKGAKDGYTF.